These T cell receptor beta chains were read from a single sample in a study of tumor-infiltrating lymphocytes in primary liver carcinoma. TCRdb ran MiXCR on the multiplex PCR reads and lists one entry per CDR3 protein. The sample holds approximately 120,000 distinct CDR3 sequences, 64% seen once. Sequencing input: liver tumor tissue from sampling region 3. The receptors originated from an older woman with primary liver carcinoma and hepatitis B virus infection. Each CDR3 is given with its conserved first and last residue. Fields, in order: clone size, D gene, J gene, V gene, CDR3 length, CDR3 DNA, CDR3 protein. D genes are given only for firm matches. Rows give clone size only sometimes, using once, few, many, or a class for an expanded clone.

>-|TRBD1|TRBJ1-4|TRBV24-1|17
TGTGCCACCAGTGATGGGACAGGGGACCCAACTAATGAAAAACTGTTTTTT
CATSDGTGDPTNEKLFF
>-|-|TRBJ2-6|TRBV5-1|17
TGCGCCAGCAGCCTGGGGCCAAGGAGCTCTGGGGTCAACGTCCTGACTTTC
CASSLGPRSSGVNVLTF
>few|TRBD2|TRBJ2-1|TRBV19|17
TGTGCCAGTACCCCCCGAGGGGCGGGAGGGCCCTACAATGAGCAGTTCTTC
CASTPRGAGGPYNEQFF
>-|TRBD2|TRBJ2-7|TRBV11-2|17
TGTGCCAGCAGCTCCATCCTCGGGTGCGGGAGCTCATACGAGCAGTACTTC
CASSSILGCGSSYEQYF
>-|-|TRBJ2-4|TRBV5-1|16
TGCGCCAGCAGCTTGGTTCAGGAGGCAGATATGGACATTCAGTACTTC
CASSLVQEADMDIQYF
>few|-|TRBJ2-1|TRBV7-8|14
TGTGCCAGCAGCTTAGCCAACCGCCGACCTAAGCAGTTCTTC
CASSLANRRPKQFF
>few|-|TRBJ2-4|TRBV2|16
TGTGCCAGCAGCAACAGGGACCCACGAGCCAAAAACATTCAGTACTTC
CASSNRDPRAKNIQYF
>-|-|TRBJ2-1|TRBV11-3|11
TGTGCCAGTAGCTTATTCTATGAGCAGCTCTTC
CASSLFYEQLF
>few|TRBD1|TRBJ1-6|TRBV7-8|16
TGTGTCAGCAGCCGGGACAGGAGCTCCTATAATTCACCCCTCCACTTT
CVSSRDRSSYNSPLHF
>-|-|TRBJ2-2|TRBV5-1|13
TGCGCCAGTAGCATGGGAAACACCGGGGAGCTGTTTTTT
CASSMGNTGELFF
>medium-sized|-|TRBJ2-4|TRBV11-2|15
TGTGCCAGCAGCTTAGAACCGGCTAGCCAGGCCATTCAGTACTTC
CASSLEPASQAIQYF
>-|TRBD2|TRBJ2-1|TRBV11-1|17
TGTGCCAGCAGGGAAAGACCCGGGACTAGCTCCGACAATGAGCAGTTCTTC
CASRERPGTSSDNEQFF
>many|-|TRBJ2-5|TRBV6-6|12
TGTGCCAGCAGTTACGTAGGGGAGACCCAGTACTTC
CASSYVGETQYF
>-|-|TRBJ2-3|TRBV29-1|14
TGCAGCGTTGAGCGAGCGGAGCACACAGATATGCAATATTTT
CSVERAEHTDMQYF
>many|-|TRBJ1-2|TRBV29-1|15
TGCAGCGTTGAAGATGGGAGAGGGACCCTTTATGGCTACACCTTC
CSVEDGRGTLYGYTF
>once|-|TRBJ2-3|TRBV28|14
TGTGCGAGCAGTTTACTAGAGGGGACAGATACGCAGTATTTT
CASSLLEGTDTQYF
>few|TRBD2|TRBJ2-4|TRBV7-3|13
TGTGCCAGCAGCTTAGTCGGGGGGAACATTCAGTACTTC
CASSLVGGNIQYF
>many|-|TRBJ2-2|TRBV10-1|13
TGCGCCAGCAGTCTCTGGAACACCGGGGAGCTGTTTTTT
CASSLWNTGELFF
>-|TRBD2|TRBJ2-7|TRBV29-1|19
TGCAGCGTTGAAGCCCCGGGACTAGCGGGAGGACCTGACTACAATGAGCAGTACTTC
CSVEAPGLAGGPDYNEQYF
>-|-|TRBJ2-3|TRBV20-1|12
TGCAGTGCTACAGTCGGGGCAGATACGCAGTATTTT
CSATVGADTQYF
>-|TRBD1|TRBJ1-2|TRBV11-2|18
TGTGCCAGCAGCCAACTCCCGGCAGGGGGATGCTTTAACTATGGCTACACCTTC
CASSQLPAGGCFNYGYTF
>-|TRBD1|TRBJ2-7|TRBV6-1|13
TGTGCCAGCAGTGCCAGGCAGGGGGACGAACAGTACTTC
CASSARQGDEQYF
>few|-|TRBJ2-7|TRBV5-1|16
TGCGCCAGCAGCTCAACAGCGAACCTCAACAAGGGGGAGCAGTACTTC
CASSSTANLNKGEQYF
>once|-|TRBJ2-7|TRBV11-2|15
TGTGCCAGCAGCTTCGGACAAACAAACGGCTACGAGCAGTACTTC
CASSFGQTNGYEQYF
>-|-|TRBJ2-1|TRBV11-2|15
TGTGCCAGCAGTTTAGGGGGAGGAAGTATCAGTGAGCAGTTCTTC
CASSLGGGSISEQFF
>medium-sized|-|TRBJ2-1|TRBV11-2|15
TGTGCCAGCAGCTTAGAAGGGGGAGAGATCAATGAGCAGTTCTTC
CASSLEGGEINEQFF
>-|TRBD2|TRBJ2-1|TRBV7-8|15
TGTGCCAGCGGATACGGGACTAGCGGGACTCATAAGCAGTTCTTC
CASGYGTSGTHKQFF
>many|-|TRBJ2-7|TRBV12-3/TRBV12-4|13
TGTGCCAGCAGTTTTTATGGGGACACCGAGCAGTACTTC
CASSFYGDTEQYF
>-|-|TRBJ2-7|TRBV2|14
TGTGCCAGCAGAGCCGACTATTTCCCCTACGAGCAGTACTTC
CASRADYFPYEQYF
>few|-|TRBJ2-3|TRBV7-9|14
TGTGCCAGCAGCTTAGAGGGGTTGACAGATACGCAGTATTTT
CASSLEGLTDTQYF
>-|TRBD1|TRBJ2-1|TRBV28|16
TGTGCCAGCAGTTCGGGACAGGGTCGATCCCACAATGAGCAGCTCTTC
CASSSGQGRSHNEQLF
>-|TRBD2|TRBJ2-1|TRBV11-2|14
TGCGCCAGCGGCCTATTGACCAGCGGGAGGGAGCAGTTCTTC
CASGLLTSGREQFF
>-|-|TRBJ2-3|TRBV14|12
TGTGCCTGCGGCCCATTCACAGATACGCAGTATTTT
CACGPFTDTQYF
>-|-|TRBJ1-1|TRBV29-1|13
TGCAGCGTTGTGGCCCTAGCGGCCACTGAAGCTTTATTT
CSVVALAATEALF
>-|TRBD2|TRBJ2-1|TRBV14|18
TGTGCCAGCAGCCAAGAAAGGCGGGGGACTAGAGCCTGCAATGAGCAGTTCTTC
CASSQERRGTRACNEQFF
>-|-|TRBJ2-1|TRBV28|17
TGTGGCAGCAGGGGAGGCGGGGTCACCAGGCCCTACAATGAACAGTTCTTC
CGSRGGGVTRPYNEQFF
>-|-|TRBJ2-4|TRBV20-1|15
TGCAGTGCTAGAGATAGGGGGGCCTGGGAAAACATTCAGTACTTC
CSARDRGAWENIQYF
>-|-|TRBJ1-1|TRBV2|15
TGTGCCAGCAGTGAAGACTTCAGGGCATCTGCTGAAGCTTTCTTT
CASSEDFRASAEAFF